The 12 T cell receptor beta chains listed next were all sequenced from one sample in a study of blood T cells in healthy people across ages. Combining a sample-barcoded 5' primer with a J-beta primer mix, a second PCR ran for roughly 7 to 12 cycles. TCRdb called the 5' RACE reads again in MiXCR, with one record for every CDR3 protein. The sample comprises some 1.8 million distinct CDR3 sequences, roughly two fifths of which are singletons, and 23% rests with the top ten. The sequencing input was blood. The receptors were sampled from a human donor in good health.

This clonotype appeared a few times. The rearrangement uses TRBV28 and TRBJ1-2; 12 bases are shared with TRBD1. The CDR3 consists of 14 residues. Trimming at V came to 4 bases and at J to 8 bases, leaving 5 bases not matched to a gene. Germline CDR1 and CDR2: MDHEN and SYDVKM. In nucleotides, the CDR3 is TGTGCCAGCAGTTGGGGACAGGGGGCGGGAGGCTACACCTTC. Protein product: CASSWGQGAGGYTF.

The chain couples TRBV11-2 to TRBJ1-1; D is unresolved. Germline V gives CDR1 SGHAT, CDR2 FQNNGV. The CDR3 length is 15 residues. V gave up 0 bases and J gave up 1 base, with 9 bases separating them. Here the CDR3 DNA reads TGTGCCAGCAGCTTAGAGCTAGTTCCGAACACTGAAGCTTTCTTT. Translated, it gives CASSLELVPNTEAFF.

The chain employs TRBV5-1 and TRBJ2-5; 7 bases match TRBD2. With 0 bases clipped from V and 11 bases from J, the junction kept 13 bases outside the gene matches. CDR1 SGHRS and CDR2 YFSETQ come from the germline V gene. The CDR3 contains 15 residues. The CDR3: CASSLDLAEAREQYF. DNA of the CDR3: TGCGCCAGCAGCTTGGATCTAGCGGAGGCTCGGGAGCAGTACTTC.

V usage is TRBV5-8 and J usage is TRBJ1-2; D is undetermined. CDR3 size: 12 residues. In germline, CDR1 is SGHTS, CDR2 YDEGEE. Trimming pared 4 bases from V and 7 bases from J, leaving 11 bases between. In DNA form, the CDR3 reads TGTGCCAGCAGCGACCTTCCTAGTGGCTACACCTTC. Translation gives CASSDLPSGYTF.

V is TRBV25-1 and J is TRBJ1-3, with 9 bases identical to TRBD1. The CDR3 contains 18 residues. The V and J ends lost 0 bases and 2 bases, in that order; junction bases with no gene match: 8. Germline V lookup: CDR1 MGHDK, CDR2 SYGVNS. This CDR3 reads CASSEYFGQGNAGNTIYF. In nucleotides, the CDR3 is TGTGCCAGCAGTGAATATTTTGGACAGGGGAACGCTGGAAACACCATATATTTT. Combining the CDR3 with reference TRBV25-1 and TRBJ1-3 gives the whole variable domain EADIYQTPRYLVIGTGKKITLECSQTMGHDKMYWYQQDPGMELHLIHYSYGVNSTEKGDLSSESTVSRIRTEHFPLTLESARPSHTSQYLCASSEYFGQGNAGNTIYFGEGSWLTVV.

CDR3 region: CASSFTLGPQETQYF. CDR3 in DNA: TGTGCCAGCAGCTTCACACTAGGGCCCCAAGAGACCCAGTACTTC. This chain connects TRBV11-1 to TRBJ2-5, with a weak D call TRBD2 (5 bases). Trimming removed 3 bases from V and 1 base from J, with 12 bases in between. The CDR3 consists of 15 residues. Per the germline V gene, CDR1 is SGHAT and CDR2 is FQDESV (reference sequence).

The J gene is TRBJ2-2, the V gene TRBV7-9, with D maybe TRBD1 (6 bases). Trimming shortened V by 4 bases and J by 5 bases, and 14 bases separated the two germline ends. Germline V gene sequence: CDR1 SEHNR, CDR2 FQNEAQ (reference sequence). The CDR3 contains 15 residues. DNA for the CDR3: TGTGCCAGCAGCTCGAAGACAGGCGCAACCGGGGAGCTGTTTTTT. This translates into CASSSKTGATGELFF.

The chain employs TRBV12-3 or TRBV12-4 and TRBJ1-2; 7 bases fit TRBD1. The CDR3 consists of 14 residues. J gave up 7 bases and V 7 bases, and 12 bases lay outside the gene matches. The CDR3 coding sequence is TGTGCCAGCACGTGGGGCAGGGGGGCTTCTGGCTACACCTTC. Translated, it gives CASTWGRGASGYTF.

The chain recombines TRBV29-1 with TRBJ1-5; unclear D gene. The CDR3 contains 16 residues. Germline-derived CDR1 and CDR2 are SQVTM and ANQGSEA. The ends were cut back, 6 bases at V and 1 base at J, with 19 bases in the middle. CDR3 sequence (DNA): TGCAGCGTCGGGTCACAGCCAGTAGGGAGCAATCAGCCCCAGCATTTT. It yields the protein CSVGSQPVGSNQPQHF.

This chain connects TRBV2 to TRBJ2-1; tentatively, D is TRBD1 (6 bases). The CDR3 covers 16 residues. Between the trimmed V and J ends, which lost 6 bases and 8 bases, there was a span of 23 bases. From germline, CDR1 is SNHLY and CDR2 FYNNEI. CDR3 sequence (DNA): TGTGCCAGCAGCGATCTTGACAGGCTAACGACGGATGAGCAGTTCTTC. Protein sequence: CASSDLDRLTTDEQFF.

V gene TRBV9 combines with J gene TRBJ2-2; 7 bases are a match to TRBD1. The CDR3 has 17 residues. Trimming removed 3 bases from V and 4 bases from J; junction bases left unmatched: 12. The germline V gene encodes CDR1 SGDLS and CDR2 YYNGEE. The CDR3 protein is CASSATTGFRGTGELFF. CDR3 coding DNA: TGTGCCAGCAGCGCGACGACAGGGTTTAGAGGCACCGGGGAGCTGTTTTTT.

V gene TRBV7-2 combines with J gene TRBJ2-7; 8 bases line up with TRBD2. The V and J ends lost 1 base and 6 bases, in that order; junction bases with no gene match: 8. Germline V gives CDR1 SGHTA, CDR2 FQGNSA. The CDR3 is made up of 15 amino acids. The DNA of the CDR3 is TGTGCCAGCAGCTTAGTAGGTAGCGGGGCCGGCGAGCAGTACTTC. This codes for CASSLVGSGAGEQYF.